The 17 T cell receptor beta chains in this list originate from one sample, sequenced in a study of graft-versus-host responses after intestinal transplantation. No antigens are known for them. Clones were read by immunoSEQ multiplex PCR, and TCRdb kept only the in-frame ones, dropping some. The sample has nearly 110,000 clones, 80% to 90% seen once. Material: unstimulated CD4+ T cells sorted from spleen or lymph node cells, obtained before transplant. All receptors come from a human donor who was the organ donor for an intestinal transplant.

CDR3 in amino acids: CASSLKGENNEKLFF. DNA of the CDR3: TGCGCCAGCAGCCTCAAGGGGGAGAATAATGAAAAACTGTTTTTT. V is TRBV5-1 and J is TRBJ1-4; possibly TRBD1 for D (6 bases). V lost 4 bases, J lost 4 bases, and 14 bases lay in between. Germline V gives CDR1 SGHRS, CDR2 YFSETQ. This CDR3 has 15 residues. The complete variable domain, with remaining parts taken from reference TRBV5-1 and TRBJ1-4, reads KAGVTQTPRYLIKTRGQQVTLSCSPISGHRSVSWYQQTPGQGLQFLFEYFSETQRNKGNFPGRFSGRQFSNSRSEMNVSTLELGDSALYLCASSLKGENNEKLFFGSGTQLSVL.

The rearrangement links TRBV5-1 to TRBJ2-1; 7 nucleotides line up with TRBD1. The ends lost 4 bases at V and 9 bases at J; junction bases unmatched: 10. Per germline, CDR1 SGHRS and CDR2 YFSETQ. This CDR3 comprises 14 residues. The CDR3 bases are TGCGCCAGCAGCCCACGCCTCCGGGACAGTGAGCAGTTCTTC. This encodes CASSPRLRDSEQFF. Supplemented by reference TRBV5-1 and TRBJ2-1, the full variable domain reads KAGVTQTPRYLIKTRGQQVTLSCSPISGHRSVSWYQQTPGQGLQFLFEYFSETQRNKGNFPGRFSGRQFSNSRSEMNVSTLELGDSALYLCASSPRLRDSEQFFGPGTRLTVL.

The genes are TRBV6-1 and TRBJ2-7, with 7 bases matching TRBD2. This CDR3 has 15 amino acids. Germline-derived CDR1 and CDR2 are MNHNS and SASEGT. V lost 5 bases and J lost 0; bases outside the gene matches: 7. The CDR3 bases are TGTGCCAGCAGTTTCCTAGCGGTAAGCTCCTACGAGCAGTACTTC. It encodes CASSFLAVSSYEQYF.

The CDR3 nucleotides are TGTGCCAGCAGCCCCCCCCCGTGGGACAGGATAAACATTAGCAAAAATCAGCCCCAGCATTTT. Its protein product is CASSPPPWDRINISKNQPQHF. The chain couples TRBV7-3 to TRBJ1-5; 8 nucleotides match TRBD1. This CDR3 has 21 amino acids. CDR1 is SGHTA, CDR2 FQGTGA, per germline. V gave up 5 bases and J gave up 4 bases; unmatched junction bases: 25. The complete variable domain, with remaining parts taken from reference TRBV7-3 and TRBJ1-5, reads GAGVSQTPSNKVTEKGKYVELRCDPISGHTALYWYRQSLGQGPEFLIYFQGTGAADDSGLPNDRFFAVRPEGSVSTLKIQRTERGDSAVYLCASSPPPWDRINISKNQPQHFGDGTRLSIL.

The CDR3 sequence: CASSRSGTGETEAFF. CDR3 nucleotides: TGTGCCAGCAGTAGATCCGGGACAGGGGAAACTGAAGCTTTCTTT. The chain couples TRBV6-1 to TRBJ1-1, with 10 bases aligning to TRBD1. There are 15 residues in the CDR3. Per germline, CDR1 MNHNS and CDR2 SASEGT. Losses at the gene ends were 5 bases for V and 5 bases for J; bases not matched to a gene: 8.

This rearrangement joins TRBV29-1 to TRBJ2-3; 7 nucleotides match TRBD2. The CDR3 is made up of 13 amino acids. V dropped 3 bases and J dropped 0; count of bases not matched to a gene: 0. Germline V gene sequence: CDR1 SQVTM, CDR2 ANQGSEA. CDR3 nucleotides: TGCAGCGTTGATAGCGGGAGCACAGATACGCAGTATTTT. Translation gives CSVDSGSTDTQYF.

The genes are TRBV19 and TRBJ2-5; TRBD2 matches 8 bases. Germline V gene lookup returns CDR1 LNHDA and CDR2 SQIVND (reference sequence). The CDR3 sequence is 12 residues long. In DNA form, the CDR3 reads TGTGCGAAGCCGGGGGGGGAGGAGACCCAGTACTTC. Protein: CAKPGGEETQYF.

V is TRBV5-4 and J is TRBJ2-3; 8 positions match TRBD2. After removal of 4 bases from V and 3 bases from J, the junction contained 10 bases not matched to a gene. Germline V CDR1 and CDR2: SGHNT, YYREEE (reference sequence). This CDR3 is built from 16 residues. The CDR3 coding sequence is TGTGCCAGCAGCGGATTAGCGGGATCCGGGACAGATACGCAGTATTTT. This codes for CASSGLAGSGTDTQYF.

The count of this clone is one. Its ends do not fully match the called genes, so a read error is possible. The gene calls are TRBV5-1 and TRBJ2-1, with 7 bases identical to TRBD2. The CDR3 has 17 amino acids. Germline assignment: CDR1 SGHRS and CDR2 YFSETQ. The CDR3 loop is CASGLGDWRESNNEQFF. The DNA for the CDR3 is TGCGCCAGCGGCTTGGGTGATTGGCGGGAGTCTAACAATGAGCAGTTCTTC.

The chain carries TRBV11-2 and TRBJ1-5; weak D call: TRBD1 (5 bases). Trimming left V 8 bases short and J 2 bases short, with 13 bases between. This CDR3 spans 14 amino acids. Per the germline V gene, CDR1 is SGHAT and CDR2 is FQNNGV. The CDR3 DNA reads as TGTGCCAGCGGATTCCCGGGACGCAATCAGCCCCAGCATTTT. Its translation: CASGFPGRNQPQHF.

CDR3 sequence (DNA): TGTGCCAGCAGTTACTCCGACAGACGGGCTAACTATGGCTACACCTTC. It is translated as CASSYSDRRANYGYTF. The genes are TRBV6-5 and TRBJ1-2; D may be TRBD1 (5 bases). The V gene lost 0 bases and the J gene lost 0 bases, with 11 bases spanning the gap. This CDR3 contains 16 residues. Germline CDR1 MNHEY, CDR2 SVGAGI.

The chain links TRBV5-5 to TRBJ2-3; 9 bases are shared with TRBD2. The ends lost 0 bases at V and 5 bases at J; junction bases unmatched: 4. Germline CDR1 SGHKS, CDR2 YYEKEE (reference sequence). CDR3 length: 15 amino acids. DNA of the CDR3: TGTGCCAGCAGCTTGGGGCTAGCGGGAAGAGATACGCAGTATTTT. Amino acids: CASSLGLAGRDTQYF.

This chain connects TRBV5-4 to TRBJ1-2, with D maybe TRBD1 (5 bases). The germline V gene has CDR1 SGHNT and CDR2 YYREEE (reference sequence). The germline V and J ends were trimmed by 1 base and 8 bases, with 18 bases remaining between them. There are 15 residues in the CDR3. CDR3 loop: CASSLYEKEGRGYTF. As DNA, the CDR3 is TGTGCCAGCAGCTTGTATGAGAAAGAGGGGAGGGGCTACACCTTC.

The chain combines TRBV9 with TRBJ2-3; D remains ambiguous. This CDR3 is 13 amino acids long. The V gene's germline CDR1 is SGDLS and CDR2 YYNGEE. Trimming left V 0 bases short and J 3 bases short, with 5 bases between. CDR3 nucleotide sequence: TGTGCCAGCAGCGTAGCTTCGACAGATACGCAGTATTTT. Encoded protein: CASSVASTDTQYF.

Concerning this clone itself: Other DNA sequences in this specimen translate into the identical CDR3. This chain connects TRBV5-1 to TRBJ2-3; D call uncertain. Germline V lookup: CDR1 SGHRS, CDR2 YFSETQ. Trimming took off 0 bases at V and 6 bases at J, with 2 bases between the two ends. This CDR3 has 11 residues. The CDR3 loop is CASSLEDTQYF. Here the CDR3 DNA reads TGCGCCAGCAGCTTGGAGGATACGCAGTATTTT.

This clone was found once. The chain joins TRBV5-4 to TRBJ2-3; the D call may be TRBD1 or TRBD2 (7 bases each). The CDR3 runs to 16 residues. Trimming stripped 4 bases from V and 3 bases from J, with 18 bases between. The germline gives CDR1 SGHNT, CDR2 YYREEE (reference sequence). CDR3 nucleotide sequence: TGTGCCAGCAGCCCGGACAGGCACGGGGGGACAGATACGCAGTATTTT. Translation gives CASSPDRHGGTDTQYF.

The rearrangement uses TRBV7-2 and TRBJ2-6; D perhaps matches TRBD2 (5 bases). This CDR3 spans 17 amino acids. The V gene lost 1 base and the J gene lost 0 bases, with 10 bases spanning the gap. Germline V gene lookup returns CDR1 SGHTA and CDR2 FQGNSA. In nucleotides, the CDR3 is TGTGCCAGCAGCTTAGGGGGTGGGAGCTCTGGGGCCAACGTCCTGACTTTC. This gives the protein CASSLGGGSSGANVLTF.